This T cell receptor (beta chain) appears in the sequencing data of a study of blood T cell repertoires in COVID-19. Germline V gives CDR1 MNHEY, CDR2 SMNVEV (reference sequence). V trimming: 5 bases; J trimming: 7 bases; junction bases outside the gene matches: 15. The CDR3 length is 16 residues. Method: immunoSEQ multiplex PCR; TCRdb's copy keeps in-frame clones and lacks some. Seen here are some 340,000 clones, 80% to 85% observed once, and the top ten hold approximately 5%. The chain uses TRBV27 and TRBJ1-1; 8 nucleotides agree with TRBD1. The TCR sequence derives from a woman aged 45-59 years who had recovered from COVID-19. The specimen was PBMCs or T cells enriched from blood (not recorded which). CDR3 protein: CASSSHRGGGYSEAFF. The CDR3 DNA is TGTGCCAGCAGTAGCCACAGGGGGGGCGGGTATAGTGAAGCTTTCTTT.